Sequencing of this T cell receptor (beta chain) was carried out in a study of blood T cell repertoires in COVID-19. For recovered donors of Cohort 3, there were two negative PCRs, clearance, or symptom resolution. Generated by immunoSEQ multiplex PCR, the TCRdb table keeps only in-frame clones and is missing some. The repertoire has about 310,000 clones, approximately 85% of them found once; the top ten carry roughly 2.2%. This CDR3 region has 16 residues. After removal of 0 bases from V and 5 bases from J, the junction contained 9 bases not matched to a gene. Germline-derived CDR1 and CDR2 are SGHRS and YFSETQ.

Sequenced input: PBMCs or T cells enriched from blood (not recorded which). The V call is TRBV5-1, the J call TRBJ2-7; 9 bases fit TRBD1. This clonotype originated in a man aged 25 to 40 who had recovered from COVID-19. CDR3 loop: CASSLGTGADSDEQYF. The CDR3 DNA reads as TGCGCCAGCAGCTTGGGGACAGGGGCGGATTCGGACGAGCAGTACTTC.